Below, 18 T cell receptor beta chains from the same sample are listed, as sequenced in a study of human T cells and chemical hapten exposure. Time point here: pre-sensitization, week 0. Treatment denoted: therapeutic diphenylcyclopropenone sensitization with weekly scalp DPC. From the RACE reads, TCRdb called clonotypes with MiXCR, one entry per CDR3 protein. The sample contains 50,000 to 65,000 distinct CDR3 sequences, about 7% of which appear only once. The sample consisted of whole blood, taken in connection with sensitization to the hapten diphenylcyclopropenone (DPC). The receptors derive from a woman aged 25 to 39 with alopecia areata. Some clones in this sample may be carry-over from other donors' samples.

The table lists this clonotype with many counts. This chain uses TRBV5-1 with TRBJ2-7, with TRBD1 matching 10 bases. CDR1 and CDR2 from the germline V gene are SGHRS and YFSETQ. Trimming at V came to 3 bases and at J to 3 bases, leaving 3 bases not matched to a gene. This CDR3 comprises 14 residues. CDR3 protein: CASSSRTGGYEQYF. CDR3 DNA sequence: TGCGCCAGCAGCTCTCGGACAGGGGGCTACGAGCAGTACTTC.

This clonotype was observed many times. This sequence joins TRBV18 and TRBJ1-4, with TRBD1 matching over 7 bases. The trim removed 3 bases at V and 1 base at J, leaving 5 bases unmatched. CDR1 is KGHSH, CDR2 LQKENI, per germline. This CDR3 region has 16 residues. The CDR3 bases are TGTGCCAGCTCACCCCAATCAGGGGGAACTAATGAAAAACTGTTTTTT. Translation gives CASSPQSGGTNEKLFF.

This clonotype was recorded a few times. The V and J genes are TRBV9 and TRBJ1-5, with TRBD1 matching 7 bases. Germline CDR1 is SGDLS and CDR2 is YYNGEE. V was clipped by 1 base and J by 2 bases; unmatched bases: 0. The CDR3 covers 14 residues. The CDR3 reads CASSVTGGNQPQHF. The CDR3 coding sequence is TGTGCCAGCAGCGTAACAGGGGGCAATCAGCCCCAGCATTTT.

In this sample, this clonotype turned up many times. The CDR3 sequence: CSVMGGVVRNTEAFF. The CDR3 DNA follows: TGCAGCGTGATGGGGGGGGTAGTTCGAAACACTGAAGCTTTCTTT. The V and J genes are TRBV29-1 and TRBJ1-1, with D perhaps matching TRBD1 (5 bases). Trimming removed 6 bases at V and 2 bases at J, with 19 bases between. The CDR3 runs 15 residues. Per the germline V gene, CDR1 is SQVTM and CDR2 is ANQGSEA.

This clonotype appeared a few times. The chain uses TRBV21-1 and TRBJ2-5; the table's D call, TRBD1, was not checked against the DNA. TRBV21-1 constitutes a pseudogene. The CDR3 contains 17 residues. The CDR3 spells CASSSKSSGGRSETQYF. The CDR3 coding sequence is TGTGCCAGCAGCTCAAAGTCGTCGGGGGGGCGGTCAGAGACCCAGTACTTC.

This chain uses TRBV6-1 with TRBJ1-5, with D possibly being TRBD1 (5 bases). The CDR3 is made up of 16 amino acids. Germline V gives CDR1 MNHNS, CDR2 SASEGT. V lost 6 bases and J lost 9, with 24 bases in between. The CDR3 region has the DNA TGTGCCAGCAGCCGGGGGGGGGGGAGTGTAGGAAGGCCCCAGCATTTT. It translates to CASSRGGGSVGRPQHF.

The chain employs TRBV10-3 and TRBJ1-3; D not certain. The CDR3 runs to 16 residues. Germline-derived CDR1 and CDR2 are ENHRY and SYGVKD. V lost 2 bases to trimming and J lost 1 base, with 12 bases between them. In DNA, the CDR3 is TGTGCCATCAGTGAGCCAGTGGCAGCTTCTGGAAACACCATATATTTT. Protein sequence: CAISEPVAASGNTIYF.

This clonotype was seen ten or more times. DNA of the CDR3: TGCGCCAGCAGCCAAACTAGCGGGGGCTACAATGAGCAGTTCTTC. This gives the protein CASSQTSGGYNEQFF. The rearrangement links TRBV5-1 to TRBJ2-1, with 11 nucleotides matching TRBD2. Trimming cost V 4 bases and J 3 bases; bases outside gene matches: 3. The CDR3 totals 15 residues. Per germline, CDR1 SGHRS and CDR2 YFSETQ.

This clonotype has at least ten counts. This chain links TRBV10-3 with TRBJ2-1; 10 bases match TRBD1. Germline values: CDR1 ENHRY, CDR2 SYGVKD. The CDR3 runs 15 residues. V shed 7 bases, J shed 4 bases, and the junction held 7 bases outside the gene matches. The CDR3 DNA is TGTGCCATCAACGGCGGGGGACAGGGGTACAATGAGCAGTTCTTC. Translation gives CAINGGGQGYNEQFF.

This clonotype was found many times. V usage is TRBV2 and J usage is TRBJ2-3; 15 positions match TRBD2. J gave up 5 bases and V 5 bases, and 8 bases lay outside the gene matches. The CDR3 totals 17 residues. The germline CDR1 and CDR2 sequences are SNHLY and FYNNEI. The CDR3: CASSWTSGGAGLDTQYF. The CDR3 bases are TGTGCCAGCAGTTGGACTAGCGGGGGGGCCGGCTTAGATACGCAGTATTTT. Supplemented by reference TRBV2 and TRBJ2-3, the full variable domain reads EPEVTQTPSHQVTQMGQEVILRCVPISNHLYFYWYRQILGQKVEFLVSFYNNEISEKSEIFDDQFSVERPDGSNFTLKIRSTKLEDSAMYFCASSWTSGGAGLDTQYFGPGTRLTVL.

This clonotype came up many times. The J gene is TRBJ2-3, the V gene TRBV2; TRBD1 agrees at 9 bases. The CDR3 is made up of 15 amino acids. The junction had 5 bases not matched to a gene; V was cut back by 4 bases and J by 3 bases. Germline values: CDR1 SNHLY, CDR2 FYNNEI. This CDR3 reads CASSAGTGRTDTQYF. CDR3 DNA: TGTGCCAGCAGTGCCGGGACAGGGAGAACAGATACGCAGTATTTT.

This clonotype has a count of ten or more. The chain carries TRBV6-5 and TRBJ2-1; 13 positions match TRBD2. The germline CDR1 and CDR2 sequences are MNHEY and SVGAGI. This CDR3 comprises 16 residues. V shed 6 bases, J shed 8 bases, and the junction held 10 bases outside the gene matches. DNA of the CDR3: TGTGCCAGCAGCCCTTCGACTAGCGGGGGGAGGGATGAGCAGTTCTTC. Protein: CASSPSTSGGRDEQFF.

This clonotype was seen at least ten times. V usage is TRBV2 and J usage is TRBJ1-1; 8 bases match TRBD1. This CDR3 region has 14 residues. V dropped 1 base and J dropped 3; count of bases not matched to a gene: 1. Germline assignment: CDR1 SNHLY and CDR2 FYNNEI. Here the CDR3 reads CASSEGQGYTEAFF. The CDR3 DNA reads TGTGCCAGCAGTGAAGGACAGGGGTACACTGAAGCTTTCTTT.

This clonotype was counted at least ten times. The chain recombines TRBV11-3 with TRBJ2-1; 10 bases fit TRBD2. The J segment lost 8 bases and the V segment lost 4 bases, leaving 5 bases of the junction unmatched. The germline V gene has CDR1 SGHNT and CDR2 YENEEA. This CDR3 spans 14 amino acids. This CDR3 is CASSSGTSVYEQFF. The CDR3 region has the DNA TGTGCCAGCAGCTCCGGGACTAGCGTCTATGAGCAGTTCTTC.

The chain joins TRBV15 to TRBJ1-1, with D perhaps matching TRBD1 (5 bases). The CDR3 is 13 amino acids. V was shortened by 0 bases and J by 5 bases, with 7 bases between the two germline ends. The germline V gene has CDR1 LNHNV and CDR2 YYDKDF (reference sequence). The CDR3 sequence is CATSRDRGTEAFF. The CDR3 nucleotides are TGTGCCACCAGCAGAGATCGGGGGACTGAAGCTTTCTTT.

This clonotype has just a few counts. The chain uses TRBV12-3 or TRBV12-4 and TRBJ1-6; D unresolved. V lost 5 bases and J lost 7, with 15 bases in between. The CDR3 totals 15 residues. As DNA, the CDR3 is TGTGCCAGCAGTCCTGGACCGTCAGGAAATTCACCCCTCCACTTT. Translated: CASSPGPSGNSPLHF.

This clonotype showed up many times. The chain carries TRBV12-3 or TRBV12-4 and TRBJ2-7; D may match TRBD1 or TRBD2 (5 bases each). The CDR3 covers 13 residues. Trimming cost V 2 bases and J 2 bases, with 7 bases left between them. The CDR3 reads CASSLLGAYEQYF. The CDR3 bases are TGTGCCAGCAGTTTATTGGGGGCCTACGAGCAGTACTTC.

This clonotype has a count of ten or more. The chain uses TRBV29-1 and TRBJ1-1; D possibly corresponds to TRBD1 (5 bases). V was pared by 7 bases and J by 6 bases, with 18 bases between. Germline V gene data show CDR1 as SQVTM and CDR2 as ANQGSEA. The CDR3 is 13 residues long. The CDR3 DNA follows: TGCAGCGCCGGGGGAGGGGTGGTCCCTGAAGCTTTCTTT. It yields the protein CSAGGGVVPEAFF.